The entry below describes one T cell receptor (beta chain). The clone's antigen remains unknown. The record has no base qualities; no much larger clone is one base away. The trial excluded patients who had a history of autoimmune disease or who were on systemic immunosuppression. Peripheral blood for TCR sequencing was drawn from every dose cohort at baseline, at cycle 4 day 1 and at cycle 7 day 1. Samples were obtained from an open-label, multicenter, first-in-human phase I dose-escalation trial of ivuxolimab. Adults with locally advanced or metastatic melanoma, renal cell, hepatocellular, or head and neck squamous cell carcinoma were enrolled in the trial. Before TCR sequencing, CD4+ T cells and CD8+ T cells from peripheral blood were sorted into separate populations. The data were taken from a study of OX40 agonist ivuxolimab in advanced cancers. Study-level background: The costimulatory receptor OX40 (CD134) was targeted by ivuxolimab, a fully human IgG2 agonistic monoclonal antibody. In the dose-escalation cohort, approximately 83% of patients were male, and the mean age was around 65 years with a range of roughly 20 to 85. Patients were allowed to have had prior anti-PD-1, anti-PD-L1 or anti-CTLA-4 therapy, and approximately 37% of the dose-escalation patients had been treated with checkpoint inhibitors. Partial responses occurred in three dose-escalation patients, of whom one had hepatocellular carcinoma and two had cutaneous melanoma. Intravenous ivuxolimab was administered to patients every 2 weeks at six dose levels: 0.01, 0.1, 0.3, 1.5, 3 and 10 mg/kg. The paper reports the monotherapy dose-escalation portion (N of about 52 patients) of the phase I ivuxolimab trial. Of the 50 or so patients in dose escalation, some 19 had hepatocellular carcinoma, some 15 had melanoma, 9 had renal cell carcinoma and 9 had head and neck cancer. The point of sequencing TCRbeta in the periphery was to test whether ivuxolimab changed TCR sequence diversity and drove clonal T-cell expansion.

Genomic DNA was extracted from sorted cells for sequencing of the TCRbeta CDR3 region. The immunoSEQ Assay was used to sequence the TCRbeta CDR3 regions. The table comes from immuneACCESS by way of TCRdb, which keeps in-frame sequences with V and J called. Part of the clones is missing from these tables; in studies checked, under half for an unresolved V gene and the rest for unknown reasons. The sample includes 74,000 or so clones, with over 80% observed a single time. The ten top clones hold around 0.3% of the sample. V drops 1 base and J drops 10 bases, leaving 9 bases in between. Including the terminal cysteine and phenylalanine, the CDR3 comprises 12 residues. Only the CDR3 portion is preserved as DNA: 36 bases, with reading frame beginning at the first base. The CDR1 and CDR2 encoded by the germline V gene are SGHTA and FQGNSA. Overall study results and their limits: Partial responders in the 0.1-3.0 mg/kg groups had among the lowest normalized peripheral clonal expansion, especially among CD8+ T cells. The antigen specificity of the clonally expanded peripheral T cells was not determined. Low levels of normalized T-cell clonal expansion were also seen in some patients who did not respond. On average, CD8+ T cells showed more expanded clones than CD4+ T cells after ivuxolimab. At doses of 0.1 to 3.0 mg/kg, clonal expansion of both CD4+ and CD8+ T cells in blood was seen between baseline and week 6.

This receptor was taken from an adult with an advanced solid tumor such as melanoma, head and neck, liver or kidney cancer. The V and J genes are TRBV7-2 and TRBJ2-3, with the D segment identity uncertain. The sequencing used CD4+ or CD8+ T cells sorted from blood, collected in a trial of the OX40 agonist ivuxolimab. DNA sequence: TGTGCCAGCAGCTTAGAGGTATCGGCGCAGTATTTT. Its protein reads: CASSLEVSAQYF.